Sequencing of this TCR beta chain was carried out in a study of cytomegalovirus exposure and HLA in healthy donors (dated by TCRdb to the late 2010s). Regarding the study in general: According to a later analysis, one platform produced both the 110 or so validation repertoires and the approximately 670 repertoires of the first cohort. The study aimed to test whether signatures of past pathogen exposure could be identified by cataloging public T cell receptors. Along with the roughly 670-subject first cohort, a separate validation cohort of more than 90 different subjects was used. To predict cytomegalovirus infection status, the study brought together high-throughput TCR immunosequencing, statistical association of individual TCRs with disease status, and machine learning.

General study outcomes and caveats: A few of the identified cytomegalovirus-associated TCR beta chains were confirmed in vitro to be specific for cytomegalovirus antigens. Most TCR sequences were seen in very few donors, while some public TCRs were found in many individuals. A later analysis found that TCRs clustered in the first cohort also tended to co-occur in the 120 or so validation repertoires, with 90% to 95% of cluster scores above 0. The study gave a list of 150 to 200 TCR beta chains associated with cytomegalovirus. The classifier was reported to diagnose cytomegalovirus status with high specificity and sensitivity in both the original and validation cohorts. A later analysis lacked HLA typing for the validation cohort, so it scored co-occurrence in that cohort across all 120 repertoires. According to the authors, the approach could potentially be generalized to other disease states and immunological phenotypes.

V is cut back by 5 bases and J by 5 bases, with 8 bases in the junction unmatched. Taken from the germline V gene, the CDR1 and CDR2 loops are MDHEN and SYDVKM. The CDR3 goes from the cysteine to the phenylalanine over 14 residues. Only the CDR3 portion is preserved as DNA: 42 bases, with reading frame beginning at the first base. Notes on this clone: This receptor's antigen is unknown. No per-base quality is available; no much larger clone lies one base away.

The donors were included in the validation cohort of 120 subjects, a group kept apart from the approximately 670-subject first cohort. The library relied on the immunoSEQ multiplex PCR assay. The authors processed their data as follows. A statistical classification framework was built to diagnose cytomegalovirus status from the catalog of TCR beta chain sequences. What TCRdb holds here is the immuneACCESS table cut down to in-frame rearrangements. Part of the clones is not present; checked against another copy, under half of the missing clones reflect an unresolved V gene, and the others are unexplained. D and trimming come from the DNA, and the V and J calls and clone size come from that table. Within this sample are 150,000 to 200,000 clones, with 85% of them counted one time only. About 16% of the sample comes from the top ten.

The receptor was isolated from a man between 18 and 35 years old in good health and CMV-seropositive. Recombination linked TRBV28 to TRBJ1-1; TRBD1 fits 7 bases in the junction. The specimen was PBMCs. The DNA reads TGTGCCAGCAGTCACAGGGGTGTTGGGACTGAAGCTTTCTTT. It translates as CASSHRGVGTEAFF.